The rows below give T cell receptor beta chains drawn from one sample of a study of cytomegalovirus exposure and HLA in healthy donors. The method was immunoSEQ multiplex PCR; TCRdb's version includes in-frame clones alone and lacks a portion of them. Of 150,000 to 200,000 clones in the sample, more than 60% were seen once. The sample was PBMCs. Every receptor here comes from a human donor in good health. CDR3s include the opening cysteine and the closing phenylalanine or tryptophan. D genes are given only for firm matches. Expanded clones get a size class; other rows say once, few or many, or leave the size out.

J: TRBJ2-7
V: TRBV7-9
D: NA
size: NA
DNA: TGTGCCAGCAGCAAGTCAGGGGAAGGTCACGAGCAGTACTTC
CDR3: CASSKSGEGHEQYF

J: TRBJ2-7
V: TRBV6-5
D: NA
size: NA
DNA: TGTGCCAGCAGTTACTCCTCGGACAGCGCCCTTTGGTACTTC
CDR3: CASSYSSDSALWYF

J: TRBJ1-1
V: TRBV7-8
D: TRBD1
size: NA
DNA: TGTGCCAGCAGCTCGGGACAGCTGAACACTGAAGCTTTCTTT
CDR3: CASSSGQLNTEAFF

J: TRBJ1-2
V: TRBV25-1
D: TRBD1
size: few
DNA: TGTGCCAGCAGTGTAACAGGGGGCAGGAAGATCACCTTC
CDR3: CASSVTGGRKITF

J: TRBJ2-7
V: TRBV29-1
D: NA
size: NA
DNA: TGCAGCGTTGCCCAGGGCTACGAGCAGTACTTC
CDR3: CSVAQGYEQYF

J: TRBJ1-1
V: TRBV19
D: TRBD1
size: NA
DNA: TGTGCCAGTAGTCTTTCCTCAGGGGGCCTCACTGAAGCTTTCTTT
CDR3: CASSLSSGGLTEAFF

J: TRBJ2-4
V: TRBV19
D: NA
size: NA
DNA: TGTGCCAGCCGGGCGACCGGGGGTGACATTCAGTACTTC
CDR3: CASRATGGDIQYF

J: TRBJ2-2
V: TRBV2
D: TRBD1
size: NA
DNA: TGTGCCAGCAGTGTTGGGACAGCCAGGGCCGGGGAGCTGTTTTTT
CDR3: CASSVGTARAGELFF

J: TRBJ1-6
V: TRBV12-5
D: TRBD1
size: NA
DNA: TGTGCTAGTGGTCCCGGACAGGCCTATAATTCACCCCTCCACTTT
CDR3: CASGPGQAYNSPLHF

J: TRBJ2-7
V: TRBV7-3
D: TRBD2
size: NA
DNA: TGTGCCAGCAGCTTAAGCGGGGGTCCCTCCTACGAGCAGTACTTC
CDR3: CASSLSGGPSYEQYF